This T cell receptor (beta chain) was found in a study of regulatory T cells in long-lasting Graves disease. Relying on iRepertoire HTBI primers and Arm-PCR of CDR3 regions, the team built TCR beta libraries. From the multiplex PCR reads, TCRdb called clonotypes with MiXCR, one entry per CDR3 protein. The sample carries some 400,000 distinct CDR3 sequences, about 16% recorded once. The V gene lost 8 bases and the J gene lost 4 bases, with 15 bases spanning the gap. CDR1 and CDR2 (germline): LGHDT, YNNKEL (reference sequence). The CDR3 covers 14 residues. Study findings and constraints: Patients whose Graves' disease persisted exhibited lower TCR diversity than those newly diagnosed.

The time point here: newly diagnosed GD, antithyroid drugs for less than 3 months. RNA extracted from PBMCs served as the sequencing template. This clonotype was observed at least ten times. Its cognate antigen is unknown. The same data also went into a second study, on T cells in Graves' hyperthyroidism and ophthalmopathy.

Here the sequenced sample was peripheral blood mononuclear cells (PBMCs), taken at new diagnosis, from a patient treated with antithyroid drugs. This clonotype was sampled from a woman aged 25 to 39 with Graves disease. V is TRBV3-1 and J is TRBJ1-3; D is ambiguous. The DNA of the CDR3 is TGTGCCAGCTCGCCTCGGAGGTCCGGAAACACCATATATTTT. It codes for CASSPRRSGNTIYF. Filled out from reference TRBV3-1 and TRBJ1-3, the complete variable domain reads DTAVSQTPKYLVTQMGNDKSIKCEQNLGHDTMYWYKQDSKKFLKIMFSYNNKELIINETVPNRFSPKSPDKAHLNLHINSLELGDSAVYFCASSPRRSGNTIYFGEGSWLTVV.